Below, one TCR beta chain is given with its context. Its antigen is unknown. The data derive from a study of cytomegalovirus exposure and HLA in healthy donors. Study-level points and caveats: Rarity held for most TCR sequences, but there were some public TCRs that occurred in many donors. A later analysis found TCR association rates differed by HLA locus, highest for DRB1 and lowest for HLA-C.

All donors participated as healthy donors of bone marrow. Trimming at V came to 0 bases and at J to 3 bases, leaving 7 bases not matched to a gene. Germline-derived CDR1 and CDR2 are SGDLS and YYNGEE. The CDR3 totals 16 residues. Use of 60 Vbeta and 13 Jbeta primers characterized the PCR. Method: immunoSEQ multiplex PCR; TCRdb's copy keeps in-frame clones and lacks some. The repertoire holds 210,000 or so clones, with approximately 81% as singletons. This clonotype was sampled from a human donor in good health. Sequencing was carried out using PBMCs. The chain links TRBV9 to TRBJ2-5, with 8 positions matching TRBD2. DNA of the CDR3: TGTGCCAGCAGCGTAGGCTTAGCGGGACGGGAAGAGACCCAGTACTTC. This codes for CASSVGLAGREETQYF.